Sequencing of this T cell receptor (beta chain) was carried out in a study of T cell responses to AZD1222 COVID-19 vaccine. The study's findings and limits: Baseline seropositives among AZD1222 recipients totaled only 5 to 7.

Profiled with immunoSEQ multiplex PCR; TCRdb holds only in-frame clones, not every one. Of about 97,000 clones in the sample, more than 85% were seen once. In germline, CDR1 is KGHSH, CDR2 LQKENI. V lost 3 bases and J lost 4, with 12 bases in between. CDR3 size: 14 residues. Points on this clone: The antigen remains unidentified.

This clonotype was obtained from an adult in good health. Material: peripheral blood, obtained on day 0 of AZD1222 vaccination. V usage is TRBV18 and J usage is TRBJ1-1; D call uncertain. CDR3 nucleotides: TGTGCCAGCTCACCCCTTAGGAGTGGCACTGAAGCTTTCTTT. Translated: CASSPLRSGTEAFF.